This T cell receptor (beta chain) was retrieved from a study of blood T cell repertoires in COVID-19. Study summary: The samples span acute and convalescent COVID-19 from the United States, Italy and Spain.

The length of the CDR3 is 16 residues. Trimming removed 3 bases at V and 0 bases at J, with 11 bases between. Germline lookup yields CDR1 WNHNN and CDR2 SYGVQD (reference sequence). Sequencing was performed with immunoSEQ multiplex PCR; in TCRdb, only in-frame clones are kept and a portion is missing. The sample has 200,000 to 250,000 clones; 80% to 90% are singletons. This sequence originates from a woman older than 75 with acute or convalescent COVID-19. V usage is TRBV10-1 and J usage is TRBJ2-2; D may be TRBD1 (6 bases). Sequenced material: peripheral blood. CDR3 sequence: CASSEVRQANTGELFF. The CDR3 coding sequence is TGCGCCAGCAGTGAAGTGAGACAGGCGAACACCGGGGAGCTGTTTTTT.